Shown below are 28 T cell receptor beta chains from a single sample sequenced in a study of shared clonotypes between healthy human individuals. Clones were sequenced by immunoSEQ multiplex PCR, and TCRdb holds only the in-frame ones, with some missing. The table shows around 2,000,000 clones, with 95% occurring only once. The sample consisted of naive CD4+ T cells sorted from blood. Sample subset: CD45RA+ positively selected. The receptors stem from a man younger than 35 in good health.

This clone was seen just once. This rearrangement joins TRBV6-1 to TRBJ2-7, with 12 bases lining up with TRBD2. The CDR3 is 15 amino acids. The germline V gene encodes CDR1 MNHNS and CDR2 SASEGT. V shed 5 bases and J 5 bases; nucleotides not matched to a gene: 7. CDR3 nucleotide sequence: TGTGCCAGCAGTCTACGGACTAGCGGGGTGAACGAGCAGTACTTC. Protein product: CASSLRTSGVNEQYF.

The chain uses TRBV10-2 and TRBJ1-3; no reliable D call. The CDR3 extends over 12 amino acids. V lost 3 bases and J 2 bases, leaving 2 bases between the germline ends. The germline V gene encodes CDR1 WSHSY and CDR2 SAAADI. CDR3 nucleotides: TGCGCCAGCAGTGATACTGGAAACACCATATATTTT. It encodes CASSDTGNTIYF.

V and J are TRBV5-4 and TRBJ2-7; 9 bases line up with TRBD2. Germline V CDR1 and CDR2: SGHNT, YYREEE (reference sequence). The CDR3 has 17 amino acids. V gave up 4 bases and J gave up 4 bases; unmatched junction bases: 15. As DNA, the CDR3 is TGTGCCAGCAGCCTCATTTGGGAGCTAGCGGGATGGTACGAGCAGTACTTC. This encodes CASSLIWELAGWYEQYF.

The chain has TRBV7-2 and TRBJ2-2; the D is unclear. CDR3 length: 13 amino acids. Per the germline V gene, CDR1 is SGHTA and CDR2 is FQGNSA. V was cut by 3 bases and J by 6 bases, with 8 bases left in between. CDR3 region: CASSFQRPGELFF. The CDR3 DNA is TGTGCCAGCAGCTTTCAACGGCCCGGGGAGCTGTTTTTT. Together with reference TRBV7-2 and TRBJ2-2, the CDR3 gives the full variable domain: GAGVSQSPSNKVTEKGKDVELRCDPISGHTALYWYRQSLGQGLEFLIYFQGNSAPDKSGLPSDRFSAERTGGSVSTLTIQRTQQEDSAVYLCASSFQRPGELFFGEGSRLTVL.

The CDR3 DNA is TGTGCCAGCAGTTTAAAGGCTAGCGGGGGGCCCTACGAGCAGTACTTC. Its protein is CASSLKASGGPYEQYF. The J gene is TRBJ2-7, the V gene TRBV27; 11 nucleotides agree with TRBD2. CDR1 MNHEY and CDR2 SMNVEV come from the germline V gene (reference sequence). V dropped 2 bases and J dropped 2; count of bases not matched to a gene: 5. This CDR3 comprises 16 residues.

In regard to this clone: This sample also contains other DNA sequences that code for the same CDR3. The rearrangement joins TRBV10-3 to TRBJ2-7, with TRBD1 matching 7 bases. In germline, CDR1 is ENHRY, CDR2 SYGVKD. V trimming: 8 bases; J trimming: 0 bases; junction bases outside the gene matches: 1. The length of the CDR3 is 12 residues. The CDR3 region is CAIGTVSYEQYF. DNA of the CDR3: TGTGCCATCGGGACAGTCTCCTACGAGCAGTACTTC.

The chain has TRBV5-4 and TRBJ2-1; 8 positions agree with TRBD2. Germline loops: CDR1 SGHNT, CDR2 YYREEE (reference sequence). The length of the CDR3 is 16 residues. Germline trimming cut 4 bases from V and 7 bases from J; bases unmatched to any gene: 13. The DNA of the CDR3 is TGTGCCAGCAGCGCGCCCCCCCCGGGAGGGCCTAATGAGCAGTTCTTC. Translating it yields CASSAPPPGGPNEQFF. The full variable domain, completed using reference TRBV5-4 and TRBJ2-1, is ETGVTQSPTHLIKTRGQQVTLRCSSQSGHNTVSWYQQALGQGPQFIFQYYREEENGRGNFPPRFSGLQFPNYSSELNVNALELDDSALYLCASSAPPPGGPNEQFFGPGTRLTVL.

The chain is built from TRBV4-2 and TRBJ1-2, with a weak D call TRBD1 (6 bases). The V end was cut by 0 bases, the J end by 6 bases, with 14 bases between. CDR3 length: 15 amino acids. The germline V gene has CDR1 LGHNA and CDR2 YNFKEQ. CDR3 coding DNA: TGTGCCAGCAGCCAAGATAGGGGGTGGGTAGATGGCTACACCTTC. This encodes CASSQDRGWVDGYTF.

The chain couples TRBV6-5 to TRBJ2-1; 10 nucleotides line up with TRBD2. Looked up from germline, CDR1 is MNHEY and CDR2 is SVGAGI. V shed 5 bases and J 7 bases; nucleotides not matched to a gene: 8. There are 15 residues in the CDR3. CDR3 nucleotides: TGTGCCAGCAGTCGAGGGGCTAGCGGGAGTAATGAGCAGTTCTTC. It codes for CASSRGASGSNEQFF.

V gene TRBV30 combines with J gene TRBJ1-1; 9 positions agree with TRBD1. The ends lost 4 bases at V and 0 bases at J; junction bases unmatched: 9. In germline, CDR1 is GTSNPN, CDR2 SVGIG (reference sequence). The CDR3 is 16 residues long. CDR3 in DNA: TGTGCCTGGACGCATCGGGGACAGGGAATGAACACTGAAGCTTTCTTT. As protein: CAWTHRGQGMNTEAFF.

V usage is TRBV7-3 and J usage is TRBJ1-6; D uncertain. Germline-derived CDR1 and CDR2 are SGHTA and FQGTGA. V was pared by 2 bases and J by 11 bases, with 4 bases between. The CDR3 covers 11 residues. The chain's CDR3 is CASSLWTPLHF. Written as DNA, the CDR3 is TGTGCCAGCAGCTTATGGACACCCCTCCACTTT.

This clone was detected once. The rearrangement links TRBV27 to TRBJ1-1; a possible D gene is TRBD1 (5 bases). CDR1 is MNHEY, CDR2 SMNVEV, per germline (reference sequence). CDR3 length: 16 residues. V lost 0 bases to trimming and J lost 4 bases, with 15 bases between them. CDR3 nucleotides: TGTGCCAGCAGTTTATCGTCCGGGGGACCCAGCACTGAAGCTTTCTTT. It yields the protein CASSLSSGGPSTEAFF.

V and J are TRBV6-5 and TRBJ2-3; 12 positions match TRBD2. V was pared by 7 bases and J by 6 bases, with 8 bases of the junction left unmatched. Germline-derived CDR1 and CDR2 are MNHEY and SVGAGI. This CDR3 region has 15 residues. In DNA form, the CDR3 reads TGTGCCAGCAAGCGACTAGCGGGAGTGGGGGATACGCAGTATTTT. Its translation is CASKRLAGVGDTQYF.

In DNA, the CDR3 is TGTGCCATCAGTGGGGGGAAGGGGGTCCAAGAGACCCAGTACTTC. Protein sequence: CAISGGKGVQETQYF. This chain links TRBV10-3 with TRBJ2-5; a weak D match, TRBD1 (6 bases). V lost 4 bases and J lost 1, with 13 bases in between. This CDR3 has 15 residues. The germline CDR1 and CDR2 sequences are ENHRY and SYGVKD.

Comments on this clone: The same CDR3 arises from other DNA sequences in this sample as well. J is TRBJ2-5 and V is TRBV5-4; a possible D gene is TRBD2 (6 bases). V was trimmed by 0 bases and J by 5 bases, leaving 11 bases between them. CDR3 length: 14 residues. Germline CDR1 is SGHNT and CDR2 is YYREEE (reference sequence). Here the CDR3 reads CASSLGGGRETQYF. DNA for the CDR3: TGTGCCAGCAGCTTGGGAGGAGGGAGGGAGACCCAGTACTTC.

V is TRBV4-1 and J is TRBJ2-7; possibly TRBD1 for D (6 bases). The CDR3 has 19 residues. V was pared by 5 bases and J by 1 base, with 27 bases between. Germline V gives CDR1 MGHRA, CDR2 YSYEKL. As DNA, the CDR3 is TGCGCCAGCAGCTCCTGGGACGGGACAATCGCCAAGGAGTCCTACGAGCAGTACTTC. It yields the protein CASSSWDGTIAKESYEQYF.

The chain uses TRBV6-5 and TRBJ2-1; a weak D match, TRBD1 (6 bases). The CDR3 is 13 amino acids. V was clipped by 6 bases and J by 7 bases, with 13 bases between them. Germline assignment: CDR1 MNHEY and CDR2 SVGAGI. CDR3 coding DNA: TGTGCCAGCAGGACCAGAGGGGGAAATGAGCAGTTCTTC. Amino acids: CASRTRGGNEQFF.

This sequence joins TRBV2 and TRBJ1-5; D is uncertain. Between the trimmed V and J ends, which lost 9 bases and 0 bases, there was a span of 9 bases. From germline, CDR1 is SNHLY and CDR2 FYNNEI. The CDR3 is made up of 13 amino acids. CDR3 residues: CASPYYSNQPQHF. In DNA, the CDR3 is TGTGCCAGTCCCTATTATAGCAATCAGCCCCAGCATTTT.

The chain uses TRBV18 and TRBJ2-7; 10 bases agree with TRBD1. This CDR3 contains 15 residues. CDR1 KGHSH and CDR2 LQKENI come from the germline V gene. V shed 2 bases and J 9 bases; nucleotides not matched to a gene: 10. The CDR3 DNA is TGTGCCAGCTCACCAATGGGACAGGGGCCAGTTGTGCAGTACTTC. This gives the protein CASSPMGQGPVVQYF.

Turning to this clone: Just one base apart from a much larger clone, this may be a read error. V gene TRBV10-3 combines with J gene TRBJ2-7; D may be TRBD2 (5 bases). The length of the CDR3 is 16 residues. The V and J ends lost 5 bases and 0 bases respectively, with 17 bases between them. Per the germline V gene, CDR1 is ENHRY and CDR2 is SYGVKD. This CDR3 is CAISYSSAGGSYEQYF. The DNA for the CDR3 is TGTGCCATCAGTTACTCGAGCGCAGGAGGCTCCTACGAGCAGTACTTC.

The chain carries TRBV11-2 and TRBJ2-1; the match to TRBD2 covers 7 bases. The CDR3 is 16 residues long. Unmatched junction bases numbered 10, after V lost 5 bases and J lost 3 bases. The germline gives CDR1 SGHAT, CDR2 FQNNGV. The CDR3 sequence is CASSGPWRGYYNEQFF. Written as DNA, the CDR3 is TGTGCCAGCAGCGGGCCCTGGCGGGGGTACTACAATGAGCAGTTCTTC.

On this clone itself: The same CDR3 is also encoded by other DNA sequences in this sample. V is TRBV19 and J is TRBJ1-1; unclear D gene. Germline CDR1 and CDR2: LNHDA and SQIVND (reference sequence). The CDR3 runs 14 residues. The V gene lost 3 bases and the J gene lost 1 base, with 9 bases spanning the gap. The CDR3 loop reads CASSIPGKNTEAFF. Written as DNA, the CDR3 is TGTGCCAGTAGTATCCCCGGTAAGAACACTGAAGCTTTCTTT.

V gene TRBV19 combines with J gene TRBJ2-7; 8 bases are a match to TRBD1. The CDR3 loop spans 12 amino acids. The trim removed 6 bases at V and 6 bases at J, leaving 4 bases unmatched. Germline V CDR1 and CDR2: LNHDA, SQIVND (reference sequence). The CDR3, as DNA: TGTGCCAGTAGCCGACAGGGGACCGAGCAGTACTTC. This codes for CASSRQGTEQYF.

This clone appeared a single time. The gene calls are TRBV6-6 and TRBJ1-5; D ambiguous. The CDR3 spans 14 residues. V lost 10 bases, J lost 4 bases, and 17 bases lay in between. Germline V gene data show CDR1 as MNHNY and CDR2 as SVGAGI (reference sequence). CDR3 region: CATFQEHKNQPQHF. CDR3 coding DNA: TGTGCCACCTTCCAGGAGCACAAGAATCAGCCCCAGCATTTT.

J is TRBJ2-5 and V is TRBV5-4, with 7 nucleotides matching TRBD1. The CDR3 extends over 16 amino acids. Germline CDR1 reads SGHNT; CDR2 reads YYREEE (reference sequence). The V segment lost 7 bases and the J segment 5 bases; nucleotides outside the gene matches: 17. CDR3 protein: CASGFNRGVDGETQYF. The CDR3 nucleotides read TGTGCCAGCGGGTTTAACAGGGGTGTCGATGGGGAGACCCAGTACTTC.

The CDR3 nucleotides read TGTGCCAGCAGCTACGGAGGGTCCACCGGGGAGCTGTTTTTT. This translates into CASSYGGSTGELFF. The chain links TRBV9 to TRBJ2-2; weak D call: TRBD2 (6 bases). Per the germline V gene, CDR1 is SGDLS and CDR2 is YYNGEE. The V end was cut by 4 bases, the J end by 4 bases, with 11 bases between. The CDR3 length is 14 residues.

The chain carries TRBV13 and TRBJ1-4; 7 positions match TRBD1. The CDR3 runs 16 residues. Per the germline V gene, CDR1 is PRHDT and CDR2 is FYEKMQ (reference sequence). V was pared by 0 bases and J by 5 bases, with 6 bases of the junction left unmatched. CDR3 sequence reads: CASSLGTGRENEKLFF. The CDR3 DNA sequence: TGTGCCAGCAGCTTAGGGACAGGGCGGGAGAATGAAAAACTGTTTTTT.

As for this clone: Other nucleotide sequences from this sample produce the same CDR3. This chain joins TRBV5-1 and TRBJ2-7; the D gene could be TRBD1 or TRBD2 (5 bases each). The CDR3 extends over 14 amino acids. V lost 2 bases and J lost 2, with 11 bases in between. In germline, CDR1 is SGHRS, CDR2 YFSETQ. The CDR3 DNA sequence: TGCGCCAGCAGCTTAGCCGGGGCGGCCTACGAGCAGTACTTC. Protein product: CASSLAGAAYEQYF.